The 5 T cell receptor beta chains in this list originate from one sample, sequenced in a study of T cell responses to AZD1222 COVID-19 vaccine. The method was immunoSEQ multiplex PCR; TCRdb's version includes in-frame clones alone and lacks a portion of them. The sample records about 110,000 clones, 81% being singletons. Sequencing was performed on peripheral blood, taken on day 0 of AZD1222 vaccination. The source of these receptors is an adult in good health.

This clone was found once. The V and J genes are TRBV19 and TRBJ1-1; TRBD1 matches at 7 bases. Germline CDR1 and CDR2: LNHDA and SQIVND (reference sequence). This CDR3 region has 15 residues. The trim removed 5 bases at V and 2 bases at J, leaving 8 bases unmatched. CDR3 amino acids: CASSAPGQPNTEAFF. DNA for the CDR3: TGTGCCAGTAGTGCCCCGGGACAGCCTAACACTGAAGCTTTCTTT.

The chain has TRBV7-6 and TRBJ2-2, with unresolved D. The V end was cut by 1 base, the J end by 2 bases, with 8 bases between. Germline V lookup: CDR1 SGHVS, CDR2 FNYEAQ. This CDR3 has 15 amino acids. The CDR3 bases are TGTGCCAGCAGCTTAGAGGGTTTAAACACCGGGGAGCTGTTTTTT. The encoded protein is CASSLEGLNTGELFF.

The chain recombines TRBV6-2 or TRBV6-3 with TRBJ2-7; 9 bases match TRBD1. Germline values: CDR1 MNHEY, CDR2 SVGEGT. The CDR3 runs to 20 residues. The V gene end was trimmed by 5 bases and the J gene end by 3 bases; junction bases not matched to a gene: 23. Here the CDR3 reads CASSGDRENPTVESYYEQYF. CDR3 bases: TGTGCCAGCAGTGGGGACAGGGAAAACCCAACCGTCGAGAGCTACTACGAGCAGTACTTC.

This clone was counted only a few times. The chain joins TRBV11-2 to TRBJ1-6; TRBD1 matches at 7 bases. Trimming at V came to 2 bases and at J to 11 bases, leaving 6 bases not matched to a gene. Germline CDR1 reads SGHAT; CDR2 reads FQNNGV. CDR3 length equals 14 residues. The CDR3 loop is CASSLKTGLTPLHF. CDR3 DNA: TGTGCCAGCAGCTTAAAGACAGGGCTAACACCCCTCCACTTT.

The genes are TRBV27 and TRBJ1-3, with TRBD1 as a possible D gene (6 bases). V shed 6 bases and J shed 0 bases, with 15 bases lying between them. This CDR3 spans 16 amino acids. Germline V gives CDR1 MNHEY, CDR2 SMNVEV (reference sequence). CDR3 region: CASSLDRRSSGNTIYF. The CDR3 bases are TGTGCCAGCAGCTTGGACAGACGGAGCTCTGGAAACACCATATATTTT.